This TCR beta chain stems from a study of shared clonotypes between healthy human individuals. Once extracted for a subset, genomic DNA was divided evenly among several immunoSEQ plates. Using immunoSEQ multiplex PCR, the repertoire was profiled, and TCRdb retains in-frame clones only, with some absent. The data show more than 450,000 clones, approximately 79% seen once. J was trimmed by 7 bases and V by 2 bases; bases with no gene match: 8. The germline gives CDR1 SEHNR, CDR2 FQNEAQ (reference sequence). The CDR3 spans 15 residues. None of the donors, who were healthy HIV-negative adults, had recently had acute infections or vaccinations. Every donor was a Caucasian adult from Nashville, Tennessee.

Input material: PBMCs. This receptor was identified in a woman aged 40 to 50 in good health. Some clones in this sample may be carry-over from other donors' samples. The rearrangement joins TRBV7-9 to TRBJ2-1; 7 nucleotides align to TRBD2. CDR3 nucleotide sequence: TGTGCCAGCAGCTTAATGGCGGGAGAATATAATGAGCAGTTCTTC. It specifies CASSLMAGEYNEQFF.